These T cell receptor beta chains were read from a single sample in a study of blood T cell repertoires in COVID-19. Assay used: immunoSEQ multiplex PCR; TCRdb lists only in-frame clones, some missing. The sample records 200,000 to 250,000 clones, roughly 86% being singletons. Sequencing was performed on peripheral blood. Receptors originate from a man aged 45-65 years with acute or convalescent COVID-19. The CDR3 runs from the conserved cysteine through the conserved F or W. A D gene is named only where the DNA matches it firmly. Part of the rows lack a size; the others show once, few, many or a class for expanded clones.

TRBV27,.,TRBD1,TRBJ2-7,CASSYRDSPYEQYF,TGTGCCAGCAGTTACCGGGACAGCCCCTACGAGCAGTACTTC
TRBV9,.,.,TRBJ1-1,CASSVGWGRNTEAFF,TGTGCCAGCAGCGTAGGTTGGGGGCGGAACACTGAAGCTTTCTTT
TRBV2,.,.,TRBJ1-5,CASSDPPQGRAQPQHF,TGTGCCAGCAGTGATCCCCCACAGGGCCGGGCTCAGCCCCAGCATTTT
TRBV28,.,TRBD2,TRBJ2-2,CASSFRGSGGTGELFF,TGTGCCAGCAGTTTCCGCGGGAGCGGAGGCACCGGGGAGCTGTTTTTT
TRBV6-6,.,.,TRBJ2-5,CASILSGQETQYF,TGTGCCAGCATCCTTTCAGGGCAAGAGACCCAGTACTTC
TRBV2,.,.,TRBJ2-7,CASRSQGSYEQYF,TGTGCCAGCAGGTCCCAGGGCTCTTACGAGCAGTACTTC
TRBV27,once,.,TRBJ1-2,CASSFRAAAGYGYTF,TGTGCCAGCAGTTTTAGGGCGGCCGCAGGGTATGGCTACACCTTC
TRBV18,.,.,TRBJ2-2,CASSPGTNTGELFF,TGTGCCAGCTCACCAGGGACTAACACCGGGGAGCTGTTTTTT
TRBV11-2,.,.,TRBJ2-5,CASTLNSGGYQETQYF,TGTGCCAGCACCTTAAATAGTGGGGGGTACCAAGAGACCCAGTACTTC
TRBV19,.,TRBD1,TRBJ2-5,CASTPTGAETQYF,TGTGCCAGTACCCCCACAGGGGCAGAGACCCAGTACTTC
TRBV4-1,.,.,TRBJ1-3,CASSQARGSGNTIYF,TGCGCCAGCAGCCAAGCTCGGGGCTCTGGAAACACCATATATTTT
TRBV28,.,.,TRBJ2-7,CASSLWVQATSYEQYF,TGTGCCAGCAGTTTATGGGTCCAGGCAACGTCCTACGAGCAGTACTTC
TRBV11-3,.,.,TRBJ2-5,CASSPPQRQGLGETQYF,TGTGCCAGCAGTCCCCCCCAGCGGCAGGGGCTGGGAGAGACCCAGTACTTC
TRBV6-5,once,.,TRBJ2-1,CASSYGGATYNEQFF,TGTGCCAGCAGTTACGGGGGGGCGACCTACAATGAGCAGTTCTTC
TRBV7-3,.,TRBD1,TRBJ2-2,CASSLEHFSGTGNGELFF,TGTGCCAGCAGCTTAGAGCATTTCTCCGGGACAGGGAACGGGGAGCTGTTTTTT
TRBV10-3,.,TRBD1,TRBJ1-2,CAISAGQGIDGYTF,TGTGCCATCAGCGCGGGACAGGGAATTGACGGCTACACCTTC
TRBV18,once,.,TRBJ2-5,CASSPPALARETQYF,TGTGCCAGCTCACCACCGGCTTTAGCCCGCGAGACCCAGTACTTC
TRBV24-1,.,.,TRBJ2-3,CATSDLRHTDTQYF,TGTGCCACCAGTGATTTGCGACACACAGATACGCAGTATTTT
TRBV7-2,once,.,TRBJ1-1,CASSFGAFLSEAFF,TGTGCCAGCAGCTTTGGGGCATTTTTAAGTGAAGCTTTCTTT
TRBV6-1,.,.,TRBJ1-4,CASSEVRGFNEKLFF,TGTGCCAGCAGTGAAGTTCGGGGGTTTAATGAAAAACTGTTTTTT
TRBV18,once,TRBD2,TRBJ2-1,CASSPSLLAGWGDEQFF,TGTGCCAGCTCACCTTCATTACTAGCGGGCTGGGGCGATGAGCAGTTCTTC
TRBV19,once,TRBD1,TRBJ1-2,CASSTSGGAGYTF,TGTGCCAGTAGTACCTCAGGGGGAGCTGGCTACACCTTC
TRBV12-3/TRBV12-4,few,.,TRBJ2-7,CASSRPFNEQYF,TGTGCCAGCAGCAGGCCGTTTAACGAGCAGTACTTC
TRBV7-6,few,.,TRBJ2-2,CASSSSSRSTGELFF,TGTGCCAGCAGCTCTAGCTCTAGGAGCACCGGGGAGCTGTTTTTT
TRBV19,.,TRBD2,TRBJ2-7,CASSIEATSASSYEQYF,TGTGCCAGTAGTATTGAGGCGACTAGCGCCAGCTCCTACGAGCAGTACTTC
TRBV29-1,once,TRBD2,TRBJ2-2,CSVEGLAESTGELFF,TGCAGCGTTGAGGGGCTAGCGGAGTCCACCGGGGAGCTGTTTTTT
TRBV28,.,.,TRBJ1-1,CASSLSDTEAFF,TGTGCCAGCAGTTTATCCGACACTGAAGCTTTCTTT
TRBV9,.,TRBD1,TRBJ1-4,CASSVGQGGEKLFF,TGTGCCAGCAGCGTAGGACAGGGAGGTGAAAAACTGTTTTTT
TRBV14,.,TRBD1,TRBJ1-6,CASSQETGGGNSPLHF,TGTGCCAGCAGCCAAGAGACAGGGGGAGGTAATTCACCCCTCCACTTT
TRBV11-2,.,TRBD1,TRBJ2-2,CASSRDRGDAGELFF,TGTGCCAGCAGCCGGGACAGGGGGGACGCCGGGGAGCTGTTTTTT
TRBV14,once,.,TRBJ2-2,CASSQVQNTGELFF,TGTGCCAGCAGCCAAGTTCAGAACACCGGGGAGCTGTTTTTT
TRBV28,.,.,TRBJ1-2,CASSLTGYYGYTF,TGTGCCAGCAGTTTAACGGGTTACTATGGCTACACCTTC
TRBV6-5,.,.,TRBJ1-1,CASSWGGNTEAFF,TGTGCCAGCAGCTGGGGGGGGAACACTGAAGCTTTCTTT
TRBV27,few,.,TRBJ2-1,CASSFGLARNEQFF,TGTGCCAGCAGTTTTGGGCTAGCGCGCAATGAGCAGTTCTTC
TRBV10-3,.,.,TRBJ1-1,CAISLDLGGHTEAFF,TGTGCCATCAGTCTGGACCTGGGGGGGCACACTGAAGCTTTCTTT
TRBV5-8,.,.,TRBJ1-1,CASSLAVNTEAFF,TGTGCCAGCAGCTTGGCAGTAAACACTGAAGCTTTCTTT
TRBV11-2,.,TRBD2,TRBJ2-1,CASSFSGGSYNEQFF,TGTGCCAGCAGCTTTAGCGGGGGCTCCTACAATGAGCAGTTCTTC
TRBV3-1/TRBV3-2,.,.,TRBJ1-3,CASSQDYSSGNTIYF,TGTGCCAGCAGCCAAGATTACAGCTCTGGAAACACCATATATTTT
TRBV28,.,.,TRBJ1-4,CASSSSKTTNEKLFF,TGTGCCAGCAGTTCAAGCAAGACAACTAATGAAAAACTGTTTTTT
TRBV9,.,.,TRBJ2-7,CASSVDLRDNTYEQYF,TGTGCCAGCAGCGTAGATCTCCGGGACAACACATACGAGCAGTACTTC
TRBV5-6,.,TRBD1,TRBJ1-5,CASSQTGGQPQHF,TGTGCCAGCAGCCAGACAGGGGGCCAGCCCCAGCATTTT
TRBV5-1,.,TRBD1,TRBJ2-5,CAGGTGDGQTQYF,TGCGCCGGCGGGACAGGGGATGGGCAGACCCAGTACTTC